These 21 T cell receptor beta chains originate from one sample sequenced in a study of blood T cell repertoires in COVID-19. TCRdb's copy holds only in-frame clones and misses some; the assay was immunoSEQ multiplex PCR. The repertoire holds tens of thousands of clones, about 88% seen once, with 4.5% to 5% in the top ten. Sequencing was done on a sample of peripheral blood. The source of these receptors is a woman aged 45-65 years with active COVID-19.

The chain is built from TRBV5-1 and TRBJ2-5; 7 nucleotides line up with TRBD1. Germline CDR1 reads SGHRS; CDR2 reads YFSETQ. CDR3 size: 15 residues. J lost 5 bases, V lost 4 bases, and 11 bases had no gene match. CDR3 region: CASSQRDVGGETQYF. CDR3 DNA sequence: TGCGCCAGCAGCCAACGGGACGTAGGGGGCGAGACCCAGTACTTC.

The chain has TRBV5-1 and TRBJ1-4, with a weak D call TRBD1 (6 bases). Trimming shortened V by 2 bases and J by 8 bases, and 13 bases separated the two germline ends. Germline CDR1 and CDR2: SGHRS and YFSETQ. CDR3 length: 14 amino acids. As DNA, the CDR3 is TGCGCCAGCAGCTTTGGTCAGGGGCGGGAAAAACTGTTTTTT. Amino acid sequence: CASSFGQGREKLFF.

V usage is TRBV18 and J usage is TRBJ2-2; D is perhaps TRBD1 (6 bases). The CDR3 extends over 17 amino acids. Trimming stripped 3 bases from V and 2 bases from J, with 16 bases between. The germline V gene encodes CDR1 KGHSH and CDR2 LQKENI. CDR3 residues: CASSPGLRTDNTGELFF. For the CDR3, the DNA is TGTGCCAGCTCACCCGGACTGAGGACAGATAACACCGGGGAGCTGTTTTTT.

By sample fraction, this clone is medium-sized. The rearrangement joins TRBV9 to TRBJ1-2; D is possibly TRBD1 (6 bases). Looked up from germline, CDR1 is SGDLS and CDR2 is YYNGEE. This CDR3 has 14 amino acids. Trimming removed 0 bases from V and 4 bases from J, with 10 bases in between. In DNA form, the CDR3 reads TGTGCCAGCAGCGTAGAGACAGGTGCCTATGGCTACACCTTC. It is translated as CASSVETGAYGYTF.

In its sample, this clone was seen a few times. V is TRBV6-5 and J is TRBJ1-1; D remains ambiguous. V was cut by 2 bases and J by 4 bases, with 14 bases left in between. The CDR3 runs to 15 residues. Germline CDR1 and CDR2: MNHEY and SVGAGI. The CDR3 bases are TGTGCCAGCAGTTACGAGGCAGGCGGGCGCACTGAAGCTTTCTTT. This translates into CASSYEAGGRTEAFF.

Worth noting for this clone: The germline gene is not matched at one end of the junction; a read error may be the cause. The gene calls are TRBV3-1 (or the pseudogene TRBV3-2) and TRBJ2-2; TRBD1 matches 9 bases. The CDR3 covers 14 residues. From germline, CDR1 is LGHDT and CDR2 YNNKEL (reference sequence). The CDR3 coding sequence is TGTGCCAGCACCCAACAGGGGGCCACCGGGGAGCTGTTTTTT. This translates into CASTQQGATGELFF.

The rearrangement uses TRBV9 and TRBJ2-3, with 10 bases matching TRBD2. Germline CDR1 is SGDLS and CDR2 is YYNGEE. The CDR3 is 15 amino acids. After removal of 4 bases from V and 4 bases from J, the junction contained 6 bases not matched to a gene. This CDR3 reads CASSPSGRASDTQYF. The DNA for the CDR3 is TGTGCCAGCAGCCCGAGCGGGAGGGCCTCAGATACGCAGTATTTT.

Written as DNA, the CDR3 is TGTGCCAGCAGTCGGCGGACTGTTTCTAGCACAGATACGCAGTATTTT. It yields the protein CASSRRTVSSTDTQYF. The V gene is TRBV28, the J gene TRBJ2-3, with D perhaps TRBD2 (5 bases). The CDR3 spans 16 residues. CDR1 is MDHEN and CDR2 is SYDVKM in the germline V gene. The ends were cut back, 5 bases at V and 0 bases at J, with 15 bases in the middle.

The chain recombines TRBV2 with TRBJ2-3; 14 nucleotides align to TRBD2. Germline V gene sequence: CDR1 SNHLY, CDR2 FYNNEI. V shed 6 bases, J shed 4 bases, and the junction held 15 bases outside the gene matches. The CDR3 has 19 amino acids. For the CDR3, the DNA is TGTGCCAGCAGGAATACCGGGACTAGCGGGAGCTGGGGGTCAGATACGCAGTATTTT. It translates to CASRNTGTSGSWGSDTQYF. Supplemented by reference TRBV2 and TRBJ2-3, the full variable domain reads EPEVTQTPSHQVTQMGQEVILRCVPISNHLYFYWYRQILGQKVEFLVSFYNNEISEKSEIFDDQFSVERPDGSNFTLKIRSTKLEDSAMYFCASRNTGTSGSWGSDTQYFGPGTRLTVL.

This sequence joins TRBV9 and TRBJ1-1; a possible D gene is TRBD1 (6 bases). The CDR3 loop spans 13 amino acids. The ends were cut back, 4 bases at V and 1 base at J, with 8 bases in the middle. From germline, CDR1 is SGDLS and CDR2 YYNGEE. The CDR3 DNA follows: TGTGCCAGCAGCCAGGGACAGAACACTGAAGCTTTCTTT. Amino acid sequence: CASSQGQNTEAFF.

The J gene is TRBJ2-7, the V gene TRBV15; 8 bases fit TRBD1. Germline lookup yields CDR1 LNHNV and CDR2 YYDKDF (reference sequence). This CDR3 region has 15 residues. J was trimmed by 4 bases and V by 5 bases; bases with no gene match: 10. Here the CDR3 reads CATSPNGQGIYEQYF. CDR3 sequence (DNA): TGTGCCACCAGCCCTAACGGACAGGGAATTTACGAGCAGTACTTC.

This clone was picked up a small number of times. The CDR3 here is CASSGGGIYEQYF. In nucleotides, the CDR3 is TGCGCCAGCAGCGGAGGCGGAATCTACGAGCAGTACTTC. The chain couples TRBV5-1 to TRBJ2-7; possible D gene TRBD2, 5 bases. In germline, CDR1 is SGHRS, CDR2 YFSETQ. The length of the CDR3 is 13 residues. Trimming stripped 4 bases from V and 3 bases from J, with 11 bases between.

The J gene is TRBJ1-1, the V gene TRBV10-3, with 10 bases aligning to TRBD1. This CDR3 comprises 13 residues. After removal of 6 bases from V and 7 bases from J, the junction contained 5 bases not matched to a gene. CDR1 is ENHRY, CDR2 SYGVKD, per germline. CDR3 bases: TGTGCCATCAGGGGGACAGGGGCAATTGAAGCTTTCTTT. Translation: CAIRGTGAIEAFF.

V is TRBV7-9 and J is TRBJ1-1; D is ambiguous. The CDR3 totals 13 residues. The ends were cut back, 4 bases at V and 0 bases at J, with 6 bases in the middle. CDR1 is SEHNR, CDR2 FQNEAQ, per germline (reference sequence). The CDR3 region is CASSWRMNTEAFF. CDR3 nucleotides: TGTGCCAGCAGCTGGAGGATGAACACTGAAGCTTTCTTT.

The table lists this clone with a count of one. The chain recombines TRBV14 with TRBJ1-3; D is ambiguous. Trimming shortened V by 0 bases and J by 0 bases, and 9 bases separated the two germline ends. Looked up from germline, CDR1 is SGHDN and CDR2 is FVKESK. There are 16 residues in the CDR3. CDR3 bases: TGTGCCAGCAGCCAAGATTGGAGGGACTCTGGAAACACCATATATTTT. This encodes CASSQDWRDSGNTIYF.

The chain couples TRBV7-6 to TRBJ2-1, with TRBD2 matching over 14 bases. The CDR3 has 16 amino acids. CDR1 and CDR2 (germline): SGHVS, FNYEAQ. The ends lost 5 bases at V and 7 bases at J; junction bases unmatched: 7. The CDR3 nucleotides are TGTGCCAGCAGCAAGACTAGCGGGAGGGCCTTAAATGAGCAGTTCTTC. Protein sequence: CASSKTSGRALNEQFF.

The gene calls are TRBV2 and TRBJ1-5; 8 bases line up with TRBD1. There are 17 residues in the CDR3. The ends lost 1 base at V and 0 bases at J; junction bases unmatched: 5. Per the germline V gene, CDR1 is SNHLY and CDR2 is FYNNEI. CDR3 region: CASSEGWTGYSNQPQHF. The CDR3 DNA reads TGTGCCAGCAGTGAAGGGTGGACAGGGTATAGCAATCAGCCCCAGCATTTT. Using reference TRBV2 and TRBJ1-5 for the parts outside the CDR3, the full variable domain is EPEVTQTPSHQVTQMGQEVILRCVPISNHLYFYWYRQILGQKVEFLVSFYNNEISEKSEIFDDQFSVERPDGSNFTLKIRSTKLEDSAMYFCASSEGWTGYSNQPQHFGDGTRLSIL.

This clone was seen more than once but under ten times. This rearrangement joins TRBV10-3 to TRBJ2-2; a weak D match, TRBD2 (6 bases). Per the germline V gene, CDR1 is ENHRY and CDR2 is SYGVKD. The CDR3 sequence is 15 residues long. V was shortened by 4 bases and J by 4 bases, with 13 bases between the two germline ends. The CDR3 DNA follows: TGTGCCATCAGTGTCCGCGGGGCTGGCACCGGGGAGCTGTTTTTT. Amino acids: CAISVRGAGTGELFF.

The chain carries TRBV10-2 and TRBJ2-7; 7 bases line up with TRBD1. The V gene end was trimmed by 6 bases and the J gene end by 2 bases; junction bases not matched to a gene: 7. This CDR3 has 14 residues. CDR1 and CDR2 (germline): WSHSY, SAAADI. The CDR3 DNA is TGCGCCAGCAGGCCCGGGACAGCGCCCTACGAGCAGTACTTC. It encodes CASRPGTAPYEQYF.

The CDR3 loop is CASSSANRIDTGELFF. The CDR3 DNA reads TGTGCCAGCAGTTCCGCAAATAGAATCGACACCGGGGAGCTGTTTTTT. The chain uses TRBV6-5 and TRBJ2-2; D call uncertain. The CDR3 extends over 16 amino acids. The germline gives CDR1 MNHEY, CDR2 SVGAGI. V was pared by 4 bases and J by 3 bases, with 15 bases between.

The gene calls are TRBV15 and TRBJ1-5, with a weak D call TRBD1 (5 bases). Germline-derived CDR1 and CDR2 are LNHNV and YYDKDF (reference sequence). Trimming cost V 1 base and J 2 bases, with 12 bases left between them. There are 16 residues in the CDR3. The CDR3 sequence: CATSRGPGMGNQPQHF. The CDR3 DNA sequence: TGTGCCACCAGCAGAGGTCCAGGGATGGGCAATCAGCCCCAGCATTTT.